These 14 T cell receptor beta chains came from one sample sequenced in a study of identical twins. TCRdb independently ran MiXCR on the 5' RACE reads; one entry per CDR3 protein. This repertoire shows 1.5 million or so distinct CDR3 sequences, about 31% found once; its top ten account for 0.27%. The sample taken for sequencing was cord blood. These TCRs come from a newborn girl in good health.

The CDR3 nucleotides are TGCGCCAGCAGCCAAGAAAGGTCCTGGGAGCAGTACTTC. Translation: CASSQERSWEQYF. The gene calls are TRBV4-1 and TRBJ2-7; D is unresolved. This CDR3 has 13 residues. Trimming cost V 0 bases and J 7 bases, with 10 bases left between them. The germline CDR1 and CDR2 sequences are MGHRA and YSYEKL.

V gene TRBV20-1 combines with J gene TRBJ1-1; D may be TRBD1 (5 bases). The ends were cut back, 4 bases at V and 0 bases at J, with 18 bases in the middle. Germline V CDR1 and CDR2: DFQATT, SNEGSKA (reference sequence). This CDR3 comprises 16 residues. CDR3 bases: TGCAGTGCTAAGAATCCCCCGGGACTTCTGAACACTGAAGCTTTCTTT. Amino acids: CSAKNPPGLLNTEAFF.

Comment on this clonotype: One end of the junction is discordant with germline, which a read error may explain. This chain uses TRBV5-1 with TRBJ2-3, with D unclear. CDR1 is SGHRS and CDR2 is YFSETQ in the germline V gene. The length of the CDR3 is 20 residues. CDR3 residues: CASNLARNPVLREVGHTQYF. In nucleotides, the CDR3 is TGCGCCAGCAACTTGGCCCGAAACCCCGTACTACGAGAAGTTGGCCATACGCAGTATTTT.

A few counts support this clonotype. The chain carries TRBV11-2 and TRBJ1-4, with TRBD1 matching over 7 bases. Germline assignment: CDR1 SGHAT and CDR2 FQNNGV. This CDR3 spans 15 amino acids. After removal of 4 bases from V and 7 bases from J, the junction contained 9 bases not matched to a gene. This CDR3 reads CASSSLQGSSEKLFF. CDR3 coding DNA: TGTGCCAGCAGCTCGTTACAGGGGAGTAGTGAAAAACTGTTTTTT.

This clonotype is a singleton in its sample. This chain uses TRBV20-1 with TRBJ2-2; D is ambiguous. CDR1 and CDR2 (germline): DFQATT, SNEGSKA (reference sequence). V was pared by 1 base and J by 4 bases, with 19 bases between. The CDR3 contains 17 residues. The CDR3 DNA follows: TGCAGTGCTAGAGTAAGAAGCCTACTGTCGAGCACCGGGGAGCTGTTTTTT. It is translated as CSARVRSLLSSTGELFF.

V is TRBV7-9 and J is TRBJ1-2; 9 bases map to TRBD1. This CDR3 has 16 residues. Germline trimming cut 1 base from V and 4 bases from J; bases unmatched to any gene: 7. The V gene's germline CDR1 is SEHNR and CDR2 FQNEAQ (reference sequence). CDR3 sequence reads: CASSLGDREFGYGYTF. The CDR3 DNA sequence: TGTGCCAGCAGCTTAGGGGACAGGGAGTTTGGCTATGGCTACACCTTC.

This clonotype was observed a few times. CDR3 nucleotides: TGCAGTGCTGGAACCCTAGAGGGGGGTAGCACAGATACGCAGTATTTT. This gives the protein CSAGTLEGGSTDTQYF. This chain connects TRBV20-1 to TRBJ2-3; D may be TRBD1 or TRBD2 (6 bases each). This CDR3 is built from 16 residues. Germline-derived CDR1 and CDR2 are DFQATT and SNEGSKA (reference sequence). Between the trimmed V and J ends, which lost 5 bases and 0 bases, there was a span of 18 bases.

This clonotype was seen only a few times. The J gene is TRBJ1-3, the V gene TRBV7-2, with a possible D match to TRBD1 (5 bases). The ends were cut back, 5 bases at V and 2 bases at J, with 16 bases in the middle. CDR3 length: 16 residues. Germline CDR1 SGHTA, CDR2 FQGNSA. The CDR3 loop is CASSTYAGGAGNTIYF. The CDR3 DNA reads TGTGCCAGCAGCACCTACGCCGGGGGAGCTGGAAACACCATATATTTT.

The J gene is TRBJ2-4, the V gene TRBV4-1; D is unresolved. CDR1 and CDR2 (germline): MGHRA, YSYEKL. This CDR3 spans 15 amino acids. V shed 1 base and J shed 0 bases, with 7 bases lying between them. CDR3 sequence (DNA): TGCGCCAGCAGCCAAGGATTTATAGCCAAAAACATTCAGTACTTC. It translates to CASSQGFIAKNIQYF.

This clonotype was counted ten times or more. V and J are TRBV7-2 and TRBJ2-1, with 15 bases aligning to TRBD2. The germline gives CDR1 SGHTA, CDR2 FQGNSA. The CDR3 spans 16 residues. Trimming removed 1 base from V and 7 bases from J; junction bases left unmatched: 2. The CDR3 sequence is CASSLVGLAGGNEQFF. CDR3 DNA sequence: TGTGCCAGCAGCTTAGTTGGACTAGCGGGGGGGAATGAGCAGTTCTTC. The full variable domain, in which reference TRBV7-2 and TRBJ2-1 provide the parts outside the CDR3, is GAGVSQSPSNKVTEKGKDVELRCDPISGHTALYWYRQSLGQGLEFLIYFQGNSAPDKSGLPSDRFSAERTGGSVSTLTIQRTQQEDSAVYLCASSLVGLAGGNEQFFGPGTRLTVL.

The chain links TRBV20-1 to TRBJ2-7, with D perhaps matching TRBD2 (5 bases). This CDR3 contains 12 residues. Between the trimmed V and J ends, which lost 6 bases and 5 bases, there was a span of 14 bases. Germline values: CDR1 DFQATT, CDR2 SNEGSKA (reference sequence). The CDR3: CSALRRRNEQYF. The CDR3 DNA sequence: TGCAGTGCCCTCCGCAGGAGGAACGAGCAGTACTTC.

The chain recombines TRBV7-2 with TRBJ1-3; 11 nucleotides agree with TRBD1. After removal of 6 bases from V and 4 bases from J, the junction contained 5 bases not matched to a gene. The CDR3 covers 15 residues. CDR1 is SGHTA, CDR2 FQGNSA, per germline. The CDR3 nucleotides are TGTGCCAGCAGTCGGACAGGGGGCTCGGGAAACACCATATATTTT. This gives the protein CASSRTGGSGNTIYF.

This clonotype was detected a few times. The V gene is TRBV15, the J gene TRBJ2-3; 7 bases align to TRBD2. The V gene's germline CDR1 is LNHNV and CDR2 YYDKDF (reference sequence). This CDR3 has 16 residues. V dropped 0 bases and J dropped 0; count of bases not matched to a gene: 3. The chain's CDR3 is CATSRESGVSTDTQYF. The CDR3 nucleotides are TGTGCCACCAGCAGAGAAAGCGGGGTGAGCACAGATACGCAGTATTTT. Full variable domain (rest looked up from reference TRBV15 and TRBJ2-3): DAMVIQNPRYQVTQFGKPVTLSCSQTLNHNVMYWYQQKSSQAPKLLFHYYDKDFNNEADTPDNFQSRRPNTSFCFLDIRSPGLGDTAMYLCATSRESGVSTDTQYFGPGTRLTVL.

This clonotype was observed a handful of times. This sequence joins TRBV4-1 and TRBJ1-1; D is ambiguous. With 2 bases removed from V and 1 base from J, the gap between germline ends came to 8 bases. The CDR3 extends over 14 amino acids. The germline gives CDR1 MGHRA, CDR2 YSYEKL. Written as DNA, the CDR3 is TGCGCCAGCAGCCAACCCCGACAGAACACTGAAGCTTTCTTT. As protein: CASSQPRQNTEAFF.